Sequencing of this T cell receptor (beta chain) was carried out in a study of blood T cell repertoires in COVID-19. Study-level information: Samples taken during acute and convalescent COVID-19 were collected in the United States, Italy and Spain.

Germline V gene data show CDR1 as MNHEY and CDR2 as SMNVEV (reference sequence). V gave up 0 bases and J gave up 7 bases, with 19 bases separating them. The length of the CDR3 is 16 residues. This clone came up once. Sequencing used immunoSEQ multiplex PCR; TCRdb keeps in-frame clones, though not all of them. The sample comprises about 100,000 clones, roughly nine tenths of which are singletons, and roughly 7.4% rests with the top ten. The chain joins TRBV27 to TRBJ2-7, with D perhaps TRBD1 (5 bases). The sequenced material came from peripheral blood. The TCR sequence derives from a man aged 30 to 45 in a cohort sampled during active COVID-19. Here the CDR3 reads CASSLSGLGALKEQYF. CDR3 coding DNA: TGTGCCAGCAGTTTATCCGGCCTAGGGGCCCTAAAGGAGCAGTACTTC.